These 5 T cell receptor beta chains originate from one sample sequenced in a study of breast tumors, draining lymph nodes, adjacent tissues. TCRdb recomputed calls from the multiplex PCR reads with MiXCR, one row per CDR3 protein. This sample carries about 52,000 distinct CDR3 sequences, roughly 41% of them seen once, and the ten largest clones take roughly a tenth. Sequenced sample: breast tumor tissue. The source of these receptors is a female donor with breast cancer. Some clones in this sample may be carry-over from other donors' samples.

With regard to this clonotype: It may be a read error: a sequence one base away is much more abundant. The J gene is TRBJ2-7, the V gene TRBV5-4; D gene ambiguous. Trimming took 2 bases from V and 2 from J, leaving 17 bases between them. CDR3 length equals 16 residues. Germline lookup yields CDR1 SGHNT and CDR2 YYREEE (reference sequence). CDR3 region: CASSFGYTVVAYEQYF. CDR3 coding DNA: TGTGCCAGCAGCTTCGGTTATACCGTCGTGGCCTACGAGCAGTACTTC. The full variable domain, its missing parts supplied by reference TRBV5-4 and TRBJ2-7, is ETGVTQSPTHLIKTRGQQVTLRCSSQSGHNTVSWYQQALGQGPQFIFQYYREEENGRGNFPPRFSGLQFPNYSSELNVNALELDDSALYLCASSFGYTVVAYEQYFGPGTRLTVT.

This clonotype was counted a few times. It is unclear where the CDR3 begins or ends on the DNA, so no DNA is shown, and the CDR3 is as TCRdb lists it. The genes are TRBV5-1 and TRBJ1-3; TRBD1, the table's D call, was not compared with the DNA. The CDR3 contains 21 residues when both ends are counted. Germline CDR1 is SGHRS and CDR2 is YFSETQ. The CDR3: CASSLVGGDDEQYFGPGTIYF.

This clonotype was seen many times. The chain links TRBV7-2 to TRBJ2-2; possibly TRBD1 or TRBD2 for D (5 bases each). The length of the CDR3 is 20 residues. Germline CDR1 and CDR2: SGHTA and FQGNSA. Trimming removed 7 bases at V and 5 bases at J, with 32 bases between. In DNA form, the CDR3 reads TGTGCCAGCAACCCTCCTGTACGACACCCCTGGGGGACGGGGACCGGGGAGCTGTTTTTT. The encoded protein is CASNPPVRHPWGTGTGELFF.

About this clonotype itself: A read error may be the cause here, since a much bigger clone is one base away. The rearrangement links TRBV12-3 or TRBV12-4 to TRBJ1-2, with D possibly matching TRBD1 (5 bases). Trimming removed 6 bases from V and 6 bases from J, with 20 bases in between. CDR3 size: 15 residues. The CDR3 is CASSHALRDWDGYTF. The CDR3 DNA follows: TGTGCCAGCAGCCACGCCCTTCGGGACTGGGATGGCTACACCTTC.

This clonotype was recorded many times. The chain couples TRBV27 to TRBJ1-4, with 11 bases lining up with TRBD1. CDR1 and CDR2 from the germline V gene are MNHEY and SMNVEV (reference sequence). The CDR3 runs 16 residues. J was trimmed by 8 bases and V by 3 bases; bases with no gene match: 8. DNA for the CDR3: TGTGCCAGCAGTTTCGGACAGGGGGCGCTCGGGGAAAAACTGTTTTTT. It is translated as CASSFGQGALGEKLFF.